This TCR beta chain was identified during a study of identical twins. Through template switching, a universal primer site was introduced, and the cDNA contained unique molecular identifiers. Each CDR3 protein gets one entry after TCRdb re-called the 5' RACE reads with MiXCR. The sample has some 730,000 distinct CDR3 sequences; 15% to 20% are singletons. General study results and limits: It was out-of-frame TCR alpha sharing in monozygotic twins that models underestimated.

CDR3 length: 15 residues. Germline V gene data show CDR1 as KGHDR and CDR2 as SFDVKD. Trimming removed 3 bases at V and 6 bases at J, with 17 bases between. This clonotype occurred a few times. The antigen is unknown. These data were likewise used in another study, on T cells expressing NK-cell markers. That report adds: The sorts in several experiments were restricted to alpha-beta TCR T cells by an anti-gamma-delta TCR antibody.

The receptor was isolated from a woman aged 18-35 years in good health. Specimen: PBMCs. The rearrangement uses TRBV24-1 and TRBJ2-7, with D perhaps being TRBD1 or TRBD2 (6 bases each). The CDR3 DNA is TGTGCCACCAGTGATGGCCGGGGGCACAGTTCCGAGCAGTACTTC. Translated, it gives CATSDGRGHSSEQYF.